The 25 T cell receptor beta chains below all came from one sample that was sequenced in a study of T cells in Graves' hyperthyroidism and ophthalmopathy (dated by TCRdb to about 2019). Library generation was performed with multiplex PCR. The sequencer listed for this sample is Illumina HiSeq 2000. The TCR beta CDR3 regions were amplified from RNA transcripts. The TCR CDR3 was subjected to a first round of RT-PCR using the HTBI primer set and the Qiagen OneStep RT-PCR kit. TCRdb reworked the public reads: Q25 trimming with fastp, MiXCR clone assembly, productive beta chains retained. Rows with one shared CDR3 protein collapse into an entry with the most common genes and DNA. The table for this sample lists nearly 750,000 distinct CDR3 sequences; about a third of them were counted only once. Less than 35% of the sample goes to the ten largest clones. Sequences were obtained from blood. The source is a woman aged 40 to 50 with Graves' hyperthyroidism.

This clonotype has more than one count but fewer than ten. Sequence at one end of the junction differs from germline and may be a read error. The rearrangement links TRBV12-3 or TRBV12-4 to TRBJ1-4, with a weak D call TRBD1 (5 bases). This CDR3 has 12 residues. CDR3 nucleotides: TGTGCCAGCAGGCTCGGGCAGGGCGGCCCGGAATTT. Its protein is CASRLGQGGPEF.

This clonotype was counted many times. The J gene is TRBJ1-1, the V gene TRBV7-9; no clear D. With 1 base removed from V and 6 bases from J, the gap between germline ends came to 9 bases. The CDR3 sequence is 13 residues long. Germline CDR1 is SEHNR and CDR2 is FQNEAQ (reference sequence). DNA of the CDR3: TGTGCCAGCAGCTTAGACCCAATTTCTGAAGCTTTCTTT. Translating it yields CASSLDPISEAFF.

The rearrangement links TRBV5-1 to TRBJ1-2, with D maybe TRBD1 (6 bases). CDR1 SGHRS and CDR2 YFSETQ come from the germline V gene. The CDR3 runs 14 residues. Trimming removed 0 bases at V and 7 bases at J, with 13 bases between. CDR3 residues: CASSLEGDEFGYTF. Here the CDR3 DNA reads TGCGCCAGCAGCTTGGAGGGGGACGAATTTGGCTACACCTTC. The variable domain in full, with the rest retrieved from reference TRBV5-1 and TRBJ1-2, is KAGVTQTPRYLIKTRGQQVTLSCSPISGHRSVSWYQQTPGQGLQFLFEYFSETQRNKGNFPGRFSGRQFSNSRSEMNVSTLELGDSALYLCASSLEGDEFGYTFGSGTRLTVV.

V and J are TRBV7-9 and TRBJ2-5; D is possibly TRBD2 (5 bases). Between the trimmed V and J ends, which lost 5 bases and 4 bases, there was a span of 23 bases. The CDR3 spans 17 residues. Germline V lookup: CDR1 SEHNR, CDR2 FQNEAQ (reference sequence). In DNA form, the CDR3 reads TGTGCCAGCAGCCAAGATCGAGGGAAGAATTACAGAGAGACCCAGTACTTC. It translates to CASSQDRGKNYRETQYF.

The rearrangement uses TRBV5-5 and TRBJ1-1; TRBD1 might be the D (5 bases). Germline CDR1 and CDR2: SGHKS and YYEKEE (reference sequence). With 2 bases removed from V and 3 bases from J, the gap between germline ends came to 11 bases. The CDR3 consists of 14 residues. The CDR3 sequence: CASSFRRDYTEAFF. The DNA of the CDR3 is TGTGCCAGCAGCTTCCGCCGGGACTACACTGAAGCTTTCTTT.

Ten or more counts support this clonotype. The rearrangement links TRBV12-3 or TRBV12-4 to TRBJ1-2, with 8 positions matching TRBD1. The ends lost 10 bases at V and 4 bases at J; junction bases unmatched: 8. This CDR3 comprises 13 residues. The CDR3 region has the DNA TGTGCCACCATGCAGGGGGCAGGCTATGGCTACACCTTC. Residues: CATMQGAGYGYTF.

Ten or more counts support this clonotype. CDR3 residues: CATIDLNTGELFF. Here the CDR3 DNA reads TGTGCCACCATCGATCTAAACACCGGGGAGCTGTTTTTT. The rearrangement uses TRBV15 and TRBJ2-2, with no clear D. The CDR3 spans 13 residues. Germline V gene lookup returns CDR1 LNHNV and CDR2 YYDKDF (reference sequence). The V end lost 7 bases, the J end lost 2 bases, and 8 bases lay between the germline ends. Filled out from reference TRBV15 and TRBJ2-2, the complete variable domain reads DAMVIQNPRYQVTQFGKPVTLSCSQTLNHNVMYWYQQKSSQAPKLLFHYYDKDFNNEADTPDNFQSRRPNTSFCFLDIRSPGLGDTAMYLCATIDLNTGELFFGEGSRLTVL.

This sequence joins TRBV10-3 and TRBJ2-2; a weak D match, TRBD1 (6 bases). The CDR3 covers 16 residues. V was trimmed by 2 bases and J by 6 bases, leaving 16 bases between them. The germline V gene has CDR1 ENHRY and CDR2 SYGVKD. This CDR3 is CAISEKVDSGSGELFF. Here the CDR3 DNA reads TGTGCCATCAGTGAGAAAGTGGACAGTGGGTCCGGGGAGCTGTTTTTT.

The chain employs TRBV12-3 or TRBV12-4 and TRBJ1-6, with 9 bases lining up with TRBD1. The CDR3 length is 15 residues. The J segment lost 6 bases and the V segment lost 6 bases, leaving 6 bases of the junction unmatched. Here the CDR3 DNA reads TGTGCCAGCAGCCGTCGGACAGGGGTTAATTCACCCCTCCACTTT. It encodes CASSRRTGVNSPLHF.

This clonotype was counted at least ten times. This chain links TRBV2 with TRBJ1-5; no firm D call. Per the germline V gene, CDR1 is SNHLY and CDR2 is FYNNEI. The length of the CDR3 is 15 residues. V lost 3 bases, J lost 2 bases, and 11 bases lay in between. The CDR3 nucleotides read TGTGCCAGCAGTGAGATGGGTGTGCGCAATCAGCCCCAGCATTTT. This encodes CASSEMGVRNQPQHF.

The chain is built from TRBV12-3 or TRBV12-4 and TRBJ2-7; 7 bases fit TRBD2. CDR3 length: 15 amino acids. Trimming removed 5 bases from V and 3 bases from J; junction bases left unmatched: 10. Here the CDR3 DNA reads TGTGCCAGCAGTCGGACTAGAGGGACCTTCTACGAGCAGTACTTC. Residues: CASSRTRGTFYEQYF.

In regard to this clonotype: One base away lies a much larger clone, so this may be a sequencing read error. The conserved phenylalanine or tryptophan is not found at the CDR3 terminus, so this likely reflects a read error. This chain joins TRBV15 and TRBJ2-5; D gene unclear. This CDR3 has 13 amino acids. Germline CDR1 LNHNV, CDR2 YYDKDF (reference sequence). This CDR3 is CASSLWSSETQYL. CDR3 sequence (DNA): TGTGCCAGCAGCTTATGGAGCTCGGAGACCCAGTACCTC.

V gene TRBV10-1 combines with J gene TRBJ2-7; TRBD2 matches 9 bases. Germline V CDR1 and CDR2: WNHNN, SYGVQD (reference sequence). This CDR3 comprises 13 residues. The trim removed 8 bases at V and 0 bases at J, leaving 2 bases unmatched. The CDR3 sequence: CASASGVSYEQYF. CDR3 nucleotides: TGCGCCAGCGCTAGCGGGGTCTCCTACGAGCAGTACTTC.

Comment on this clonotype: This may be a read error, as it is one base from a much larger clone. Without the conserved terminal phenylalanine or tryptophan, this CDR3 likely stems from a read error. The chain joins TRBV10-3 to TRBJ1-4; possible D gene TRBD1, 6 bases. Per the germline V gene, CDR1 is ENHRY and CDR2 is SYGVKD. The CDR3 is 13 amino acids. The V gene lost 0 bases and the J gene lost 10 bases, with 9 bases spanning the gap. As DNA, the CDR3 is TGTGCCATCAGTGAGTCGACCAGGGGAAAACTGTTTCTT. This sequence encodes CAISESTRGKLFL.

Points on this clonotype: This could be a read error, since a much larger clone is one nucleotide away. This chain joins TRBV9 and TRBJ1-1, with a possible D match to TRBD1 (5 bases). There are 14 residues in the CDR3. V was cut by 0 bases and J by 1 base, with 7 bases left in between. Germline assignment: CDR1 SGDLS and CDR2 YYNGEE. Here the CDR3 DNA reads TGTGCCAGCAGCGTAGACGGACAGAACACTGAAGCTTTCTTT. It encodes CASSVDGQNTEAFF.

Details on this clonotype: A much larger clone differs by one base, so this may be a read error. This chain joins TRBV24-1 and TRBJ1-5; D not certain. The CDR3 length is 13 residues. Germline CDR1 reads KGHDR; CDR2 reads SFDVKD. As DNA, the CDR3 is TGTGCCACCAGGCAGCATAGCAATCAGCCCCAGCGTTTT. Its protein is CATRQHSNQPQRF.

Notes on this clonotype: At one end, the junction sequence differs from germline, possibly due to a read error. The CDR3 sequence is CRAGTNAYERYF. DNA of the CDR3: TGCCGTGCGGGGACAAACGCCTACGAGCGGTACTTC. The V and J genes are TRBV20-1 and TRBJ2-7; D is possibly TRBD1 or TRBD2 (6 bases each). The CDR3 is made up of 12 amino acids. The germline V gene encodes CDR1 DFQATT and CDR2 SNEGSKA (reference sequence).

This clonotype was detected ten times or more. The rearrangement links TRBV12-3 or TRBV12-4 to TRBJ1-4, with D unresolved. V lost 7 bases and J 4 bases, leaving 16 bases between the germline ends. This CDR3 contains 15 residues. In nucleotides, the CDR3 is TGTGCCAGCACCTTCTCGGGCCGCGGTAATGAAAAACTGTTTTTT. This encodes CASTFSGRGNEKLFF.

This clonotype was detected only once. Relative to the germline gene, one junction end is altered; a read error may explain this. This sequence joins TRBV5-1 and TRBJ2-7; D might be TRBD2 (5 bases). CDR3 length: 14 amino acids. Germline CDR1 is SGHRS and CDR2 is YFSETQ. As DNA, the CDR3 is TGCGCCAGCAGCCAACATGGGAGAGCCTACGAGCAGTGCTTC. Protein: CASSQHGRAYEQCF.

This clonotype was counted at least ten times. V and J are TRBV10-3 and TRBJ1-2; the match to TRBD1 covers 9 bases. Germline V gene lookup returns CDR1 ENHRY and CDR2 SYGVKD. Trimming at V came to 4 bases and at J to 6 bases, leaving 6 bases not matched to a gene. CDR3 length equals 14 residues. CDR3 loop: CAISGRQGVNGYTF. In nucleotides, the CDR3 is TGTGCCATCAGTGGTAGACAGGGGGTGAATGGCTACACCTTC.

This clonotype was recorded at least ten times. V usage is TRBV12-3 or TRBV12-4 and J usage is TRBJ1-6; 7 nucleotides match TRBD1. V shed 4 bases, J shed 7 bases, and the junction held 10 bases outside the gene matches. The CDR3 spans 16 residues. This chain's CDR3 is CASSSSNRDRNSPLHF. CDR3 DNA sequence: TGTGCCAGCAGTTCCTCAAACCGGGACAGAAATTCACCCCTCCACTTT.

The CDR3, as DNA: TGCAGTGCCATTAGCGGGCCAAACACAGATACGCAGTATTTT. It translates to CSAISGPNTDTQYF. This sequence joins TRBV20-1 and TRBJ2-3; TRBD2 matches at 7 bases. Trimming cost V 6 bases and J 2 bases; bases outside gene matches: 8. Germline loops: CDR1 DFQATT, CDR2 SNEGSKA (reference sequence). This CDR3 comprises 14 residues.

This clonotype was recorded at least ten times. This chain uses TRBV12-3 or TRBV12-4 with TRBJ1-4, with D possibly being TRBD1 (5 bases). The CDR3 consists of 13 residues. V shed 5 bases and J shed 5 bases, with 9 bases lying between them. Here the CDR3 reads CASSARDNEKLFF. As DNA, the CDR3 is TGTGCCAGCAGTGCCCGGGACAATGAAAAACTGTTTTTT.

The rearrangement links TRBV14 to TRBJ2-7; D is unresolved. V lost 4 bases to trimming and J lost 3 bases, with 22 bases between them. From germline, CDR1 is SGHDN and CDR2 FVKESK. CDR3 length equals 17 residues. The CDR3, as DNA: TGTGCCAGCAGCCCCACTATTCTCCGGTTAGGTAACTACGAGCAGTACTTC. This gives the protein CASSPTILRLGNYEQYF.

This clonotype was seen just once. The genes are TRBV11-3 and TRBJ1-1; D might be TRBD1 (5 bases). The CDR3 length is 14 residues. The germline V gene encodes CDR1 SGHNT and CDR2 YENEEA. V gave up 3 bases and J gave up 7 bases, with 15 bases separating them. The CDR3 protein is CASSFHSGTLEAFF. CDR3 sequence (DNA): TGTGCCAGCAGCTTCCATAGCGGGACGCTTGAAGCTTTCTTT.